The entry below gives a single T cell receptor (beta chain) sequence along with its context. The sample originates from a study of blood T cell repertoires in COVID-19. Across the whole study: PBMCs, B-cell-depleted T cells, or T cells provided the cDNA or gDNA that made up the material.

Using immunoSEQ multiplex PCR, the repertoire was profiled, and TCRdb retains in-frame clones only, with some absent. The sample lists about 160,000 clones, roughly 80% seen once, with around 6% in the top ten. Per germline, CDR1 KGHDR and CDR2 SFDVKD. V trimming: 7 bases; J trimming: 2 bases; junction bases outside the gene matches: 5. The length of the CDR3 is 14 residues. The receptor was isolated from a woman in her forties with acute COVID-19. V usage is TRBV24-1 and J usage is TRBJ1-2; 8 nucleotides match TRBD1. Specimen: PBMCs or T cells enriched from blood (not recorded which). CDR3 protein: CATRPTGVNYGYTF. CDR3 nucleotide sequence: TGTGCCACCAGACCGACAGGGGTGAACTATGGCTACACCTTC.